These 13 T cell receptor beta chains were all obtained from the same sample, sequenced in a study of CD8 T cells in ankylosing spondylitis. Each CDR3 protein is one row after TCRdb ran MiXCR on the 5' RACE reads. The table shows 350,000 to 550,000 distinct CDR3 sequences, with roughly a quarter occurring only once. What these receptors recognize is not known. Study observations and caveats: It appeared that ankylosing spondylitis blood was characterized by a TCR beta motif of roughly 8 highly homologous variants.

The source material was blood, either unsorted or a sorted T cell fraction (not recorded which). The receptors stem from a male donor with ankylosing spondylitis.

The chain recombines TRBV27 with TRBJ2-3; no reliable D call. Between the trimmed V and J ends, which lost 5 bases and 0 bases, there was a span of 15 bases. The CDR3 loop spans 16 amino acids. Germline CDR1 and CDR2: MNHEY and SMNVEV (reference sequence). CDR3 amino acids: CASSPKLLLSTDTQYF. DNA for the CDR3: TGTGCCAGCAGTCCGAAGCTACTTCTGAGCACAGATACGCAGTATTTT.

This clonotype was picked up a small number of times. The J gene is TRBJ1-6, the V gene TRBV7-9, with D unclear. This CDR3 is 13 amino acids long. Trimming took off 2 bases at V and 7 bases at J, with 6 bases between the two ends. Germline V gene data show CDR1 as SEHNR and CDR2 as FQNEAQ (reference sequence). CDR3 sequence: CASSLTSNSPLHF. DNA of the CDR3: TGTGCCAGCAGCTTAACTTCGAATTCACCCCTCCACTTT.

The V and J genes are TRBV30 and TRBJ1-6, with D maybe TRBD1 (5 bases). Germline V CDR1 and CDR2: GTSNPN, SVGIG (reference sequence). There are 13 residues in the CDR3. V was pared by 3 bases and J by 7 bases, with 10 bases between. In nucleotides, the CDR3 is TGTGCCTGGAGAGTTGGGGGAAATTCACCCCTCCACTTT. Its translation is CAWRVGGNSPLHF.

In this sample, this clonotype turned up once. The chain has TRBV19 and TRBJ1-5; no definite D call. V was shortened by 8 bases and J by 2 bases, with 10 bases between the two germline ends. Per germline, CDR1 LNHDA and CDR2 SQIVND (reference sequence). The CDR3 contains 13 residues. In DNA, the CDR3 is TGTGCCAGTGCGGGGATTGGCAATCAGCCCCAGCATTTT. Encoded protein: CASAGIGNQPQHF.

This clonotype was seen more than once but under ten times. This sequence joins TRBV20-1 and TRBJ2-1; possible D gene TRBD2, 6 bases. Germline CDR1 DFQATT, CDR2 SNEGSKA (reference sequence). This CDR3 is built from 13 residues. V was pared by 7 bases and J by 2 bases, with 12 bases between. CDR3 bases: TGCAGTGTGAGGGGCGGGACCTACAATGAGCAGTTCTTC. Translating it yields CSVRGGTYNEQFF.

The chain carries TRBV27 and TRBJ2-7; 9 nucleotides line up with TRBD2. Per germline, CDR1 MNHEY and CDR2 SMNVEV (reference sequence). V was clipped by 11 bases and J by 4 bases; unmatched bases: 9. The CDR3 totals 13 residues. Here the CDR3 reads CAGGGDSDYEQYV. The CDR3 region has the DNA TGTGCCGGCGGGGGGGATAGCGATTACGAGCAGTACGTC.

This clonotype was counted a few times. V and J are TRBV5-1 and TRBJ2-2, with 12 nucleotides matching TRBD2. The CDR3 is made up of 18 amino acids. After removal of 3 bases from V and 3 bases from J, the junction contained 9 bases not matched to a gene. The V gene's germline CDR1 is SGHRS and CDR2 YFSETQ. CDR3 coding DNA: TGCGCCAGCAGCTCGGAACTAGCGGGAGGAGGGGACACCGGGGAGCTGTTTTTT. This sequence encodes CASSSELAGGGDTGELFF.

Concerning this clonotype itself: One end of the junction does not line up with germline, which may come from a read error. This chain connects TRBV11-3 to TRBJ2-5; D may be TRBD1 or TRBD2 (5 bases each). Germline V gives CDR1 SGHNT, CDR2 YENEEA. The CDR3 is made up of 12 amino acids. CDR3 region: CASSLGGSTGPF. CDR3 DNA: TGTGCCAGCAGCCTTGGGGGTAGTACCGGACCTTTC.

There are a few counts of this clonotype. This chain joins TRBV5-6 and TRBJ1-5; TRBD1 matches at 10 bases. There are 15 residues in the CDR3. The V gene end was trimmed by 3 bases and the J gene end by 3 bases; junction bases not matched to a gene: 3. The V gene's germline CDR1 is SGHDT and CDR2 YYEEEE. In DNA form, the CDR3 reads TGTGCCAGCAGCTGGGGGACAGGGGACAATCAGCCCCAGCATTTT. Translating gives CASSWGTGDNQPQHF. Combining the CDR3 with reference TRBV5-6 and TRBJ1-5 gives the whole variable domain DAGVTQSPTHLIKTRGQQVTLRCSPKSGHDTVSWYQQALGQGPQFIFQYYEEEERQRGNFPDRFSGHQFPNYSSELNVNALLLGDSALYLCASSWGTGDNQPQHFGDGTRLSIL.

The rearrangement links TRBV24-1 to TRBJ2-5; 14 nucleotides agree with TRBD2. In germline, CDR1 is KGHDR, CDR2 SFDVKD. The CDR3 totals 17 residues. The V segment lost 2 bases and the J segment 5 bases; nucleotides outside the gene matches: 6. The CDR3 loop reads CATSDSGTSGSIETQYF. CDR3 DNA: TGTGCCACCAGTGATTCCGGGACTAGCGGGAGTATTGAGACCCAGTACTTC.

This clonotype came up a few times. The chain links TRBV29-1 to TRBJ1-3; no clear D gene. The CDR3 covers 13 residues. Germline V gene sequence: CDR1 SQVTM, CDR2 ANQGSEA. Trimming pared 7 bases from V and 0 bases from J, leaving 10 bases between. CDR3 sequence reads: CSAGIISGNTIYF. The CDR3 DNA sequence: TGCAGCGCCGGAATAATCTCTGGAAACACCATATATTTT.

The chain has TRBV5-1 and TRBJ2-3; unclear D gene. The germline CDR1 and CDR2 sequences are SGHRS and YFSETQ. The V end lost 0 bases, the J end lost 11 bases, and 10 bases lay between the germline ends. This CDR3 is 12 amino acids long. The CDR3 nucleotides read TGCGCCAGCAGCTTGGAGAGGCAGTTGCAGTATTTT. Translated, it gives CASSLERQLQYF.

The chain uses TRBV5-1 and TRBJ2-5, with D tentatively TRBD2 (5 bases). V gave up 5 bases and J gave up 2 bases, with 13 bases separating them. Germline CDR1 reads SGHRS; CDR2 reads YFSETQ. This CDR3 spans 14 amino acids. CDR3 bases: TGCGCCAGCAGGGGAGTTTCTGGGCAAGAGACCCAGTACTTC. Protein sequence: CASRGVSGQETQYF.